These 6 T cell receptor beta chains originate from one sample sequenced in a study of control samples from healthy donors and cancer patients. Libraries were prepared by immunoSEQ multiplex PCR; TCRdb keeps only in-frame clonotypes and omits some of them. The sample has around 95,000 clones, roughly 80% seen once. Specimen: blood. These receptors were obtained from a man aged 25-45 years in good health.

This sequence joins TRBV6-1 and TRBJ1-1; possible D gene TRBD1, 6 bases. V lost 4 bases and J 3 bases, leaving 18 bases between the germline ends. This CDR3 is 16 amino acids long. The germline V gene encodes CDR1 MNHNS and CDR2 SASEGT. CDR3: CASSGTNAGADTEAFF. As DNA, the CDR3 is TGTGCCAGCAGTGGGACAAACGCAGGGGCAGACACTGAAGCTTTCTTT.

A remark on this clone: Other DNA sequences in the sample encode the same CDR3. V is TRBV7-3 and J is TRBJ1-1, with D possibly being TRBD1 (5 bases). CDR3 size: 14 residues. The germline CDR1 and CDR2 sequences are SGHTA and FQGTGA. With 3 bases removed from V and 1 base from J, the gap between germline ends came to 9 bases. For the CDR3, the DNA is TGTGCCAGCAGCTTCGGGGGAGCGAACACTGAAGCTTTCTTT. Amino acid sequence: CASSFGGANTEAFF.

This rearrangement joins TRBV3-1 (or the pseudogene TRBV3-2) to TRBJ2-3, with 7 bases fitting TRBD1. From germline, CDR1 is LGHDT and CDR2 YNNKEL (reference sequence). CDR3 size: 14 residues. Losses at the gene ends were 4 bases for V and 1 base for J; bases not matched to a gene: 2. The CDR3 sequence: CASSRGQGTDTQYF. For the CDR3, the DNA is TGTGCCAGCAGCCGAGGACAGGGCACAGATACGCAGTATTTT.

The rearrangement links TRBV30 to TRBJ1-6; weak D call: TRBD1 (5 bases). Germline assignment: CDR1 GTSNPN and CDR2 SVGIG (reference sequence). The CDR3 sequence is 19 residues long. The V end lost 2 bases, the J end lost 1 base, and 21 bases lay between the germline ends. DNA of the CDR3: TGTGCCTGGAGTAAAGGGACGGGAGACCATCTATCCTATAATTCACCCCTCCACTTT. As protein: CAWSKGTGDHLSYNSPLHF. Together with reference TRBV30 and TRBJ1-6, the CDR3 gives the full variable domain: SQTIHQWPATLVQPVGSPLSLECTVEGTSNPNLYWYRQAAGRGLQLLFYSVGIGQISSEVPQNLSASRPQDRQFILSSKKLLLSDSGFYLCAWSKGTGDHLSYNSPLHFGNGTRLTVT.

This clone was detected once. CDR3: CATSRDQQGAFF. DNA of the CDR3: TGTGCCACCAGCAGAGATCAACAGGGGGCTTTCTTT. J is TRBJ1-1 and V is TRBV15, with TRBD1 matching 7 bases. The CDR3 runs to 12 residues. CDR1 is LNHNV, CDR2 YYDKDF, per germline (reference sequence). Germline trimming cut 0 bases from V and 11 bases from J; bases unmatched to any gene: 3. Using reference TRBV15 and TRBJ1-1 for the parts outside the CDR3, the full variable domain is DAMVIQNPRYQVTQFGKPVTLSCSQTLNHNVMYWYQQKSSQAPKLLFHYYDKDFNNEADTPDNFQSRRPNTSFCFLDIRSPGLGDTAMYLCATSRDQQGAFFGQGTRLTVV.

The rearrangement uses TRBV12-5 and TRBJ2-1, with 10 bases identical to TRBD1. CDR3 length: 15 amino acids. CDR1 is LGHNT and CDR2 is FRNRAP in the germline V gene. The V segment lost 1 base and the J segment 5 bases; nucleotides outside the gene matches: 2. The CDR3 bases are TGTGCTAGTGGTTTGGGCGGGACAGGGGACAATGAGCAGTTCTTC. It is translated as CASGLGGTGDNEQFF.